This entry lists 27 T cell receptor beta chains sequenced from one sample in a study of T-cell memory formation after mild COVID-19. Using its own MiXCR run on the 5' RACE reads, TCRdb lists one record per CDR3 protein. Seen here are under 600,000 distinct CDR3 sequences, 20% to 25% observed once, and the top ten hold approximately 8%. Sequences were obtained from PBMCs or a T cell subset sorted from them (not recorded which). The source of these receptors is an adult woman who had mild COVID-19 (a few samples of this study predate the infection). Cell type and time point are not known.

The V gene is TRBV9, the J gene TRBJ2-3; 13 bases match TRBD2. V dropped 3 bases and J dropped 4; count of bases not matched to a gene: 17. CDR3 length: 20 residues. The germline V gene encodes CDR1 SGDLS and CDR2 YYNGEE. The DNA of the CDR3 is TGTGCCAGCAGCGCGAAGGGGGCCTCGACTAGCGGGGGGCGCGCAGATACGCAGTATTTT. It yields the protein CASSAKGASTSGGRADTQYF.

There are a few counts of this clonotype. The chain couples TRBV4-2 to TRBJ2-1; 11 bases fit TRBD2. Unmatched junction bases numbered 6, after V lost 5 bases and J lost 9 bases. Germline V gene lookup returns CDR1 LGHNA and CDR2 YNFKEQ. The CDR3 runs to 14 residues. CDR3 in amino acids: CASSGSGRAGEQFF. In nucleotides, the CDR3 is TGTGCCAGCAGCGGTAGCGGGAGGGCCGGTGAGCAGTTCTTC.

This clonotype was detected only a few times. The chain employs TRBV18 and TRBJ1-2, with 12 positions matching TRBD1. Germline V CDR1 and CDR2: KGHSH, LQKENI. Losses at the gene ends were 1 base for V and 6 bases for J; bases not matched to a gene: 3. The CDR3 is 15 residues long. Here the CDR3 reads CASSPRDRGPDGYTF. CDR3 sequence (DNA): TGTGCCAGCTCACCACGGGACAGGGGGCCTGATGGCTACACCTTC. Using reference TRBV18 and TRBJ1-2 for the parts outside the CDR3, the full variable domain is NAGVMQNPRHLVRRRGQEARLRCSPMKGHSHVYWYRQLPEEGLKFMVYLQKENIIDESGMPKERFSAEFPKEGPSILRIQQVVRGDSAAYFCASSPRDRGPDGYTFGSGTRLTVV.

This clonotype was seen more than once but under ten times. The genes are TRBV24-1 and TRBJ2-2, with 9 bases fitting TRBD1. CDR1 and CDR2 (germline): KGHDR, SFDVKD. The CDR3 has 14 residues. Trimming at V came to 7 bases and at J to 4 bases, leaving 3 bases not matched to a gene. The CDR3 region is CATRGQGATGELFF. CDR3 sequence (DNA): TGTGCCACCAGGGGACAGGGCGCCACCGGGGAGCTGTTTTTT.

This clonotype was seen more than once but under ten times. The J gene is TRBJ2-5, the V gene TRBV7-2; perhaps D is TRBD1 or TRBD2 (5 bases each). Between the trimmed V and J ends, which lost 4 bases and 0 bases, there was a span of 9 bases. Germline loops: CDR1 SGHTA, CDR2 FQGNSA. The CDR3 length is 14 residues. CDR3 DNA sequence: TGTGCCAGCAGCTGGGGGAGCCACCAAGAGACCCAGTACTTC. Protein product: CASSWGSHQETQYF.

The chain links TRBV7-2 to TRBJ2-5; D gene ambiguous. The CDR3 is 13 amino acids. Per germline, CDR1 SGHTA and CDR2 FQGNSA. Between the trimmed V and J ends, which lost 4 bases and 7 bases, there was a span of 13 bases. The CDR3 sequence: CASSSEYRGTQYF. The CDR3 DNA sequence: TGTGCCAGCAGCTCGGAATATAGAGGGACCCAGTACTTC.

This clonotype was seen only a few times. J is TRBJ1-6 and V is TRBV5-8; D not resolved. CDR1 SGHTS and CDR2 YDEGEE come from the germline V gene. This CDR3 is 13 amino acids long. V was shortened by 9 bases and J by 9 bases, with 16 bases between the two germline ends. The CDR3 loop reads CATVQSSSSPLHF. The CDR3 nucleotides are TGTGCCACCGTACAGTCATCCTCTTCACCCCTCCACTTT.

This clonotype has just a few counts. The chain combines TRBV20-1 with TRBJ2-5; 8 bases are shared with TRBD2. Germline lookup yields CDR1 DFQATT and CDR2 SNEGSKA (reference sequence). The junction had 6 bases not matched to a gene; V was cut back by 6 bases and J by 0 bases. There are 14 residues in the CDR3. The CDR3 sequence: CSAPPGGNQETQYF. Here the CDR3 DNA reads TGCAGTGCCCCCCCGGGGGGGAACCAAGAGACCCAGTACTTC.

This clonotype was found a few times. This chain connects TRBV6-6 to TRBJ2-6, with 7 bases that match TRBD2. Germline V lookup: CDR1 MNHNY, CDR2 SVGAGI (reference sequence). V lost 6 bases and J lost 0; bases outside the gene matches: 2. The CDR3 sequence is 15 residues long. The CDR3: CASSQRDSGANVLTF. CDR3 DNA sequence: TGTGCCAGCAGCCAGCGGGACTCTGGGGCCAACGTCCTGACTTTC.

This clonotype was counted a few times. V is TRBV5-1 and J is TRBJ1-1; 10 nucleotides match TRBD1. CDR1 SGHRS and CDR2 YFSETQ come from the germline V gene. The V segment lost 1 base and the J segment 0 bases; nucleotides outside the gene matches: 6. The CDR3 loop spans 17 amino acids. The chain's CDR3 is CASSLSGTGVMNTEAFF. In nucleotides, the CDR3 is TGCGCCAGCAGCTTGTCCGGGACAGGGGTAATGAACACTGAAGCTTTCTTT.

Written as DNA, the CDR3 is TGTGCCAGCAGTGAACCCGGAAGGGGGAAGACTGAAGCTTTCTTT. It specifies CASSEPGRGKTEAFF. The V and J genes are TRBV25-1 and TRBJ1-1; tentative D call: TRBD1 (6 bases). The CDR3 sequence is 15 residues long. Germline V gene data show CDR1 as MGHDK and CDR2 as SYGVNS. V dropped 2 bases and J dropped 5 bases, with 15 bases sitting between them.

The chain uses TRBV11-3 and TRBJ2-7; 9 bases agree with TRBD1. Germline CDR1 SGHNT, CDR2 YENEEA. The CDR3 has 15 amino acids. J gave up 3 bases and V 5 bases, and 8 bases lay outside the gene matches. CDR3 region: CASSPPRTGDYEQYF. The DNA for the CDR3 is TGTGCCAGCAGCCCGCCTCGGACAGGGGACTACGAGCAGTACTTC.

This clonotype was counted only a few times. The V call is TRBV6-1, the J call TRBJ1-1; D not resolved. V lost 1 base and J lost 4, with 10 bases in between. Germline V gene sequence: CDR1 MNHNS, CDR2 SASEGT. There are 14 residues in the CDR3. The chain's CDR3 is CASSEGGWATEAFF. The CDR3 DNA reads TGTGCCAGCAGTGAAGGAGGGTGGGCCACTGAAGCTTTCTTT.

This clonotype occurred a few times. This chain connects TRBV29-1 to TRBJ2-7; 8 bases map to TRBD1. V was pared by 7 bases and J by 5 bases, with 10 bases of the junction left unmatched. The CDR3 runs to 13 residues. In germline, CDR1 is SQVTM, CDR2 ANQGSEA. CDR3 nucleotide sequence: TGCAGCGCTAGGGACAGGTGGCGAAACGAGCAGTACTTC. Its protein is CSARDRWRNEQYF.

This clonotype has more than one count but fewer than ten. This chain links TRBV5-1 with TRBJ2-7, with D maybe TRBD2 (6 bases). Germline V gene lookup returns CDR1 SGHRS and CDR2 YFSETQ. Between the trimmed V and J ends, which lost 3 bases and 2 bases, there was a span of 15 bases. The CDR3 is 15 amino acids. The CDR3, as DNA: TGCGCCAGCAGCTCCCGGGAGTCCTTAACCTACGAGCAGTACTTC. Translated, it gives CASSSRESLTYEQYF.

The gene calls are TRBV6-5 and TRBJ1-5; D is uncertain. This CDR3 has 15 residues. Germline V gene sequence: CDR1 MNHEY, CDR2 SVGAGI. The germline V and J ends were trimmed by 0 bases and 4 bases, with 10 bases remaining between them. The CDR3 DNA sequence: TGTGCCAGCAGTTACTCGTTGCCGACAAATCAGCCCCAGCATTTT. The encoded protein is CASSYSLPTNQPQHF.

This clonotype was observed a few times. Here the CDR3 DNA reads TGTGCCAGCAGTTGGCGACAGGGGCGCTCGGGCACCTTC. Translated, it gives CASSWRQGRSGTF. The chain joins TRBV6-2 or TRBV6-3 to TRBJ1-2; 8 bases match TRBD1. V lost 4 bases to trimming and J lost 13 bases; unmatched junction nucleotides: 11. CDR3 size: 13 residues. Per germline, CDR1 MNHEY and CDR2 SVGEGT.

The chain combines TRBV11-1 with TRBJ1-1; TRBD1 agrees at 8 bases. Germline V gives CDR1 SGHAT, CDR2 FQDESV (reference sequence). The J segment lost 1 base and the V segment lost 6 bases, leaving 10 bases of the junction unmatched. CDR3 length equals 16 residues. The CDR3 DNA is TGTGCCAGCAGTCCCACAGGGGGGCTCTCGAACACTGAAGCTTTCTTT. Residues: CASSPTGGLSNTEAFF.

This chain uses TRBV7-3 with TRBJ2-7; unclear D gene. V was pared by 5 bases and J by 1 base, with 9 bases between. CDR1 and CDR2 from the germline V gene are SGHTA and FQGTGA. The CDR3 spans 13 residues. The chain's CDR3 is CASSPTPSYEQYF. Here the CDR3 DNA reads TGTGCCAGCAGCCCGACACCTTCCTACGAGCAGTACTTC. The full variable domain, its missing parts supplied by reference TRBV7-3 and TRBJ2-7, is GAGVSQTPSNKVTEKGKYVELRCDPISGHTALYWYRQSLGQGPEFLIYFQGTGAADDSGLPNDRFFAVRPEGSVSTLKIQRTERGDSAVYLCASSPTPSYEQYFGPGTRLTVT.

Points on this clonotype: One end of the junction does not line up with germline, which may come from a read error. This sequence joins TRBV4-2 and TRBJ2-7, with TRBD1 as a possible D gene (5 bases). Germline V gene data show CDR1 as LGHNA and CDR2 as YNFKEQ. The length of the CDR3 is 12 residues. This CDR3 reads CASSQPGYDQYF. CDR3 nucleotides: TGTGCCAGCAGCCAGCCAGGGTACGATCAGTACTTC.

This clonotype was counted only a few times. This rearrangement joins TRBV12-3 or TRBV12-4 to TRBJ1-3; a weak D match, TRBD1 (6 bases). V lost 7 bases to trimming and J lost 2 bases, with 15 bases between them. The CDR3 runs to 15 residues. The CDR3 nucleotides read TGTGCCAGCAATCGACAGGCAACCCCTGGAAACACCATATATTTT. Amino acids: CASNRQATPGNTIYF.

This clonotype was seen more than once but under ten times. CDR3 residues: CASSQAPTYGYTF. CDR3 nucleotides: TGCGCCAGCAGCCAAGCTCCTACCTATGGCTACACCTTC. The V gene is TRBV4-3, the J gene TRBJ1-2, with D uncertain. The CDR3 is made up of 13 amino acids. Germline-derived CDR1 and CDR2 are LGHNA and YSLEER. The V end was cut by 1 base, the J end by 4 bases, with 7 bases between.

The gene calls are TRBV29-1 and TRBJ1-4, with 10 bases matching TRBD1. V shed 6 bases, J shed 8 bases, and the junction held 6 bases outside the gene matches. The germline V gene has CDR1 SQVTM and CDR2 ANQGSEA. The CDR3 has 13 residues. As DNA, the CDR3 is TGCAGCGTGAGGGACAGGGGTGAAGAAAAACTGTTTTTT. It is translated as CSVRDRGEEKLFF.

This clonotype was seen a handful of times. The CDR3 bases are TGCGCCAGCAGCCGTGACAGGGGAGATGAAAAACTGTTTTTT. As protein: CASSRDRGDEKLFF. The chain employs TRBV5-1 and TRBJ1-4, with 8 bases lining up with TRBD1. V shed 4 bases, J shed 6 bases, and the junction held 5 bases outside the gene matches. The CDR3 length is 14 residues. Germline CDR1 is SGHRS and CDR2 is YFSETQ.

The CDR3 reads CASSYSPGTQYF. CDR3 sequence (DNA): TGTGCCAGCAGTTACTCTCCGGGGACCCAGTACTTC. V gene TRBV6-6 combines with J gene TRBJ2-5; D unclear. Germline V lookup: CDR1 MNHNY, CDR2 SVGAGI (reference sequence). V lost 0 bases, J lost 7 bases, and 6 bases lay in between. The CDR3 has 12 amino acids.

The chain couples TRBV7-9 to TRBJ2-1, with 7 bases identical to TRBD1. Looked up from germline, CDR1 is SEHNR and CDR2 is FQNEAQ (reference sequence). The CDR3 spans 16 residues. V lost 4 bases, J lost 8 bases, and 14 bases stayed unmatched. The CDR3: CASSWPSEGAGDEQFF. The CDR3 DNA reads as TGTGCCAGCAGCTGGCCGTCCGAGGGGGCTGGGGATGAGCAGTTCTTC.

The CDR3 DNA is TGTGCCAGCAGCGGGGGACTAGCGGGAGTGGGGACCCAGTACTTC. It codes for CASSGGLAGVGTQYF. This rearrangement joins TRBV7-2 to TRBJ2-5, with 14 nucleotides matching TRBD2. The germline gives CDR1 SGHTA, CDR2 FQGNSA. The length of the CDR3 is 15 residues. The trim removed 5 bases at V and 7 bases at J, leaving 6 bases unmatched.